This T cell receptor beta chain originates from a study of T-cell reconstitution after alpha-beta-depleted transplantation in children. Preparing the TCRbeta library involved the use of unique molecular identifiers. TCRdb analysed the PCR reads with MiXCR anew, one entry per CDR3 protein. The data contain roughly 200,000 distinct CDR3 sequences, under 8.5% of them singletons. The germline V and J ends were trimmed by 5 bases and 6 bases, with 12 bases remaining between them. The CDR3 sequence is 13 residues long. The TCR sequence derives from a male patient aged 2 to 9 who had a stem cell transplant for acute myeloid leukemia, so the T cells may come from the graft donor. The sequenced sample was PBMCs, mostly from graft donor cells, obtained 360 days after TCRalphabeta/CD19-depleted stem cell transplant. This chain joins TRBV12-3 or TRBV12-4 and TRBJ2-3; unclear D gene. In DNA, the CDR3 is TGTGCCAGCAGTCCTCAATTGGGGGATACGCAGTATTTT. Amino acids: CASSPQLGDTQYF.